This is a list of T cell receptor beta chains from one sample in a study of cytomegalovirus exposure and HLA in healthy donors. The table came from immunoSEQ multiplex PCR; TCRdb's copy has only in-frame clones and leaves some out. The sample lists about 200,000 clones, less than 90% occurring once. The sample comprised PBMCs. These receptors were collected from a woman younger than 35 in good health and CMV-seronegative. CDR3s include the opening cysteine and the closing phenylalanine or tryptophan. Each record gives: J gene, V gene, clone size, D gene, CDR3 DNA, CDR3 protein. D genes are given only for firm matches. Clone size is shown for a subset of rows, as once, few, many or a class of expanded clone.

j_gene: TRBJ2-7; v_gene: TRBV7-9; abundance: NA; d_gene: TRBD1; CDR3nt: TGTGCCAGCAGCTCAGACAGGGGCGGATCCGAGCAGTACTTC; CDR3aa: CASSSDRGGSEQYF
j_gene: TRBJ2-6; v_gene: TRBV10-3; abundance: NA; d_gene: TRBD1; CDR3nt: TGTGCCATCACCCCGGGACAGGGTGGGGCCAACGTCCTGACTTTC; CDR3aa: CAITPGQGGANVLTF
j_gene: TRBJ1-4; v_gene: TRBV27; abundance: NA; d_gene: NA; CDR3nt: TGTGCCAGCAGTTTAGGCAAGGGGAATGAAAAACTGTTTTTT; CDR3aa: CASSLGKGNEKLFF
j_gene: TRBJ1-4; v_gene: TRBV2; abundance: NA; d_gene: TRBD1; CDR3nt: TGTGCCAGCAGTGAACGACAGGGTCCAAATGAAAAACTGTTTTTT; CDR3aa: CASSERQGPNEKLFF
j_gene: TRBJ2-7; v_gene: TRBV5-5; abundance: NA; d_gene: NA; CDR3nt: TGTGCCAGCAGCTTGGCTCCCAAGACCTACGAGCAGTACTTC; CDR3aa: CASSLAPKTYEQYF
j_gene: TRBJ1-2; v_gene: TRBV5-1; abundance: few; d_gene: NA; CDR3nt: TGCGCCAGCAGCTTGGACAGGCCCGATGGCTACACCTTC; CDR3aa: CASSLDRPDGYTF
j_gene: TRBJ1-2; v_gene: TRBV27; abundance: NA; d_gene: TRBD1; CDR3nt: TGTGCCAGCAGTACGGCGGACAGGGGTGACTATGGCTACACCTTC; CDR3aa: CASSTADRGDYGYTF
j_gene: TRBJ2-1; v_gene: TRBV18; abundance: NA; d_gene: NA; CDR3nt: TGTGCCAGCTCACCGTTTGGTAGTATGGGCGGACATGAGCAGTTCTTC; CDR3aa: CASSPFGSMGGHEQFF
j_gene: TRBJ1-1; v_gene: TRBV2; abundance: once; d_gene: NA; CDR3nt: TGTGCCAGCAGGCGGAGTGAAGCTTTCTTT; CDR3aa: CASRRSEAFF
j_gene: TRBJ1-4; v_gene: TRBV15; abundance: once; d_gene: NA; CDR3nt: TGTGCCACCAGCAGAGATCCCATTGGGGGAACTAATGAAAAACTGTTTTTT; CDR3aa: CATSRDPIGGTNEKLFF
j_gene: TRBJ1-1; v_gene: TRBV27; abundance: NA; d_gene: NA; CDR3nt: TGTGCCAGCATTCCTTGGGGGACCGGGAACACTGAAGCTTTCTTT; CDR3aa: CASIPWGTGNTEAFF
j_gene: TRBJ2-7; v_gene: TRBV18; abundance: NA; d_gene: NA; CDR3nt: TGTGCCAGCTCACCCGACTCGAGCTCCTACGAGCAGTACTTC; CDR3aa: CASSPDSSSYEQYF
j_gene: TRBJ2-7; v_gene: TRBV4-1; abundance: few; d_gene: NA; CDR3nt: TGCGCCAGCAGCCAAGAGCCCAGGGAATACGAGCAGTACTTC; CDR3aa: CASSQEPREYEQYF
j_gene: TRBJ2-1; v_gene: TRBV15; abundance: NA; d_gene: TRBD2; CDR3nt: TGTGCCACCAGCAGGGAGGGACTAGCTATCAATGAGCAGTTCTTC; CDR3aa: CATSREGLAINEQFF